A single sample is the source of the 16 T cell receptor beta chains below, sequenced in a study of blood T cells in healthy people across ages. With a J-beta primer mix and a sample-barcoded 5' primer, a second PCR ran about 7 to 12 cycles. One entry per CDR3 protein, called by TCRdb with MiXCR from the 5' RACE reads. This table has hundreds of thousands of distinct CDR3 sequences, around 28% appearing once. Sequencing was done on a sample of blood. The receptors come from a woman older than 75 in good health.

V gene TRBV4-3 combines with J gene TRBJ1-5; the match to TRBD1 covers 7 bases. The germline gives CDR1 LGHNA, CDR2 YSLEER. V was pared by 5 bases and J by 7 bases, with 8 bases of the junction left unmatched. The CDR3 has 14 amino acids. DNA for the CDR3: TGCGCCAGCAGCTGGGACAGTCACGACCAGCCCCAGCATTTT. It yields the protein CASSWDSHDQPQHF.

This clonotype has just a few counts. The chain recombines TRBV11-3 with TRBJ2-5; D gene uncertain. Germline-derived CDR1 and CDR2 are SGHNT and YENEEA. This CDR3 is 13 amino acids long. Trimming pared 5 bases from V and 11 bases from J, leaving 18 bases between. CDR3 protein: CASSPVVGNEQYF. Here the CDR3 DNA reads TGTGCCAGCAGCCCCGTAGTAGGGAATGAGCAGTACTTC. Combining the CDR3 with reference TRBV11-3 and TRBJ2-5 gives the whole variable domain EAGVVQSPRYKIIEKKQPVAFWCNPISGHNTLYWYLQNLGQGPELLIRYENEEAVDDSQLPKDRFSAERLKGVDSTLKIQPAELGDSAVYLCASSPVVGNEQYFGPGTRLLVL.

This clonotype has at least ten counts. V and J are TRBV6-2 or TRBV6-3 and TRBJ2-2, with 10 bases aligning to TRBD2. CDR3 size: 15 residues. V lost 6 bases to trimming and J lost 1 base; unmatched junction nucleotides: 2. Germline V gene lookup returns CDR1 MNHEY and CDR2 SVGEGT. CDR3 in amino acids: CASSRLAGNTGELFF. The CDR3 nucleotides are TGTGCCAGCAGCCGACTAGCGGGGAACACCGGGGAGCTGTTTTTT.

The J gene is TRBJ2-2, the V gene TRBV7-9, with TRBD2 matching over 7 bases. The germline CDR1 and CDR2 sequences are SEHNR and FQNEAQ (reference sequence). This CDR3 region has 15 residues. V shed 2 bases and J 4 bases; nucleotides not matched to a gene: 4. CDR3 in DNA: TGTGCCAGCAGCTTAACAGCGGGGTTCACCGGGGAGCTGTTTTTT. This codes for CASSLTAGFTGELFF.

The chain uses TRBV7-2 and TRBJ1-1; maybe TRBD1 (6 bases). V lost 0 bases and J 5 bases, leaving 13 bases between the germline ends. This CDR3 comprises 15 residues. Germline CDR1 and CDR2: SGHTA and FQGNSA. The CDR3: CASSLAQGEGTEAFF. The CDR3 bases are TGTGCCAGCAGCTTAGCACAGGGCGAGGGTACTGAAGCTTTCTTT.

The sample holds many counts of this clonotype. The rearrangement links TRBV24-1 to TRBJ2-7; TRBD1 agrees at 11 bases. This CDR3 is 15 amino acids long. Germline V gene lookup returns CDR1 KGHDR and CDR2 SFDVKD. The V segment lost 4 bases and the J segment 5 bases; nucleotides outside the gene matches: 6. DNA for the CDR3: TGTGCCACCAGTGACCCGGGGACAGGGGGAAACGAGCAGTACTTC. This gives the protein CATSDPGTGGNEQYF.

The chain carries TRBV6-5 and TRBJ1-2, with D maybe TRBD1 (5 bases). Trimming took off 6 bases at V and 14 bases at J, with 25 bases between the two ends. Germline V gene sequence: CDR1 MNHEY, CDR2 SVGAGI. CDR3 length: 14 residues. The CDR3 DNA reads TGTGCCAGCAGGGCCTCCGGGACGCTCCCGGCGGGGACCTTC. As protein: CASRASGTLPAGTF.

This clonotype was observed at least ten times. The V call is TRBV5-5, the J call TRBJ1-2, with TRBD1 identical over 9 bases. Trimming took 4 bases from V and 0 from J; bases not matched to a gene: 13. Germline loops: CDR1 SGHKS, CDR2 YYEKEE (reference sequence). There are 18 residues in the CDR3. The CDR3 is CASSPLVGTGKSNYGYTF. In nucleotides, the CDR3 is TGTGCCAGCAGCCCCCTGGTCGGGACAGGGAAGTCTAACTATGGCTACACCTTC.

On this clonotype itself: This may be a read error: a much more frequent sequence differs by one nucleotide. CDR3 sequence: CASGPGTRTGEAFF. DNA for the CDR3: TGTGCCAGCGGCCCCGGCACGAGGACAGGGGAAGCTTTCTTT. The gene calls are TRBV12-3 or TRBV12-4 and TRBJ1-1; 8 bases align to TRBD1. With V trimmed by 8 bases and J by 8 bases, 13 bases remained unmatched. The CDR3 runs to 14 residues.

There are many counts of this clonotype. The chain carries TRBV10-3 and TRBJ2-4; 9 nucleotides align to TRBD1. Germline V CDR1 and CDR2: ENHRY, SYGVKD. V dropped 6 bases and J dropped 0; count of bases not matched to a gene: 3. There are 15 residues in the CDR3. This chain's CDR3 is CAIRPGQGAKNIQYF. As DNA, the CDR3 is TGTGCCATCAGGCCGGGACAGGGAGCCAAAAACATTCAGTACTTC.

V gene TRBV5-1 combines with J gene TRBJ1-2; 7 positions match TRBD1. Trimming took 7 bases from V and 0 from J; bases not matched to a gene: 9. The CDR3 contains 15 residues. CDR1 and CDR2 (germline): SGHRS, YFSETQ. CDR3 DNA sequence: TGCGCCAGCGGTCCAGGGACAGTAGCTAACTATGGCTACACCTTC. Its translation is CASGPGTVANYGYTF.

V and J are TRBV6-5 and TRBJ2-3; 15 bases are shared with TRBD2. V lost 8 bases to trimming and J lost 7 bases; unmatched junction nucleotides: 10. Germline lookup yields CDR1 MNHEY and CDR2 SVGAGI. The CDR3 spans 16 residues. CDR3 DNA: TGTGCCAGCCGGGTCACTGGACTAGCGGGGGGGAATACGCAGTATTTT. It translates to CASRVTGLAGGNTQYF.

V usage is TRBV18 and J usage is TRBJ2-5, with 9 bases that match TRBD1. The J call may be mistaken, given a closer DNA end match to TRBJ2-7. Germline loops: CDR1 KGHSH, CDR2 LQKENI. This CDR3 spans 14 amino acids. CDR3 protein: CASSMGQGNYEQYF. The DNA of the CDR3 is TGTGCCAGCTCAATGGGACAGGGCAATTACGAGCAGTACTTC.

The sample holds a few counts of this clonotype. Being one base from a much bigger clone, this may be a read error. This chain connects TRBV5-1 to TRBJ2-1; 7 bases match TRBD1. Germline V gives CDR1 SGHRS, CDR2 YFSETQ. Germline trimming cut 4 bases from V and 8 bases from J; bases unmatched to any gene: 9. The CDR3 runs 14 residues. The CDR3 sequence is CASSHSTGRDEQFF. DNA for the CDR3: TGCGCCAGCAGCCACTCGACAGGGCGGGATGAGCAGTTCTTC.

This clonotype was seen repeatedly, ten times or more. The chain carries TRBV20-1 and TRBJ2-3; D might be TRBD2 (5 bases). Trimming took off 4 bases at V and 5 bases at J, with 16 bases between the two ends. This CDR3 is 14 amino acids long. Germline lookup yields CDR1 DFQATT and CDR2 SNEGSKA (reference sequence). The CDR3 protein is CSATSLKDGDTQYF. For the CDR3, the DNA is TGCAGTGCTACTAGCTTAAAAGATGGAGATACGCAGTATTTT.

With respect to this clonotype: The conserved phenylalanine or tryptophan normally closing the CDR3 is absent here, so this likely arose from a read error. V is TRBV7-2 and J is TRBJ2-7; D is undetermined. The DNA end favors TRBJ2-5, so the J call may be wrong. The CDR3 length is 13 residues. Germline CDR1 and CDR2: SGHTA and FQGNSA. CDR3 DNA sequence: TGTGCCAGCAGCTTGGCTTACCAAGGGACCCAGTACTTA. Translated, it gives CASSLAYQGTQYL.